Listed below are T cell receptor beta chains from one sample, sequenced in a study of regulatory T cells in long-lasting Graves disease. TCRdb analysed the multiplex PCR reads with MiXCR anew, one entry per CDR3 protein. Counted here are 360,000 or so distinct CDR3 sequences, roughly a sixth occurring once; the ten biggest clones make up about 27%. These records were also assigned to another study, of T cells in Graves' hyperthyroidism and ophthalmopathy.

The sample was peripheral blood mononuclear cells (PBMCs), taken at new diagnosis, from a patient treated with antithyroid drugs. The receptors come from a man between 40 and 49 years old with Graves disease. Both conserved end residues are part of each CDR3. A D gene is named only where the DNA matches it firmly. Clone size is shown for a subset of rows, as once, few, many or a class of expanded clone.

cdr3_aa: CASRKTGDVYTF
cdr3_nt: TGTGCCAGCAGAAAGACAGGGGACGTCTACACCTTC
d_call: TRBD1
v_call: TRBV6-1
clone_size: .
j_call: TRBJ1-2

cdr3_aa: CASSQEGEYSPLHF
cdr3_nt: TGTGCCAGCAGCCAGGAGGGGGAGTATTCACCCCTCCACTTT
d_call: .
v_call: TRBV3-1
clone_size: .
j_call: TRBJ1-6

cdr3_aa: CASSQDSRGGGSDTQYF
cdr3_nt: TGTGCCAGCAGCCAAGATTCACGGGGGGGGGGCTCGGATACGCAGTATTTT
d_call: TRBD2
v_call: TRBV4-2
clone_size: .
j_call: TRBJ2-3

cdr3_aa: CASSVAGQGLVYEQYF
cdr3_nt: TGTGCCAGCAGCGTAGCTGGCCAGGGGCTTGTTTACGAGCAGTACTTC
d_call: .
v_call: TRBV9
clone_size: few
j_call: TRBJ2-7

cdr3_aa: CASISGLGDTEAFF
cdr3_nt: TGCGCCAGCATTTCGGGCCTAGGGGACACTGAAGCTTTCTTT
d_call: .
v_call: TRBV5-1
clone_size: many
j_call: TRBJ1-1

cdr3_aa: CSTLDRAGETQYF
cdr3_nt: TGCAGTACGTTGGACAGGGCAGGAGAGACCCAGTACTTC
d_call: TRBD1
v_call: TRBV20-1
clone_size: few
j_call: TRBJ2-5

cdr3_aa: CASRPTGIGNTIYF
cdr3_nt: TGTGCCAGCAGACCCACAGGGATTGGAAACACCATATATTTT
d_call: .
v_call: TRBV7-2
clone_size: many
j_call: TRBJ1-3

cdr3_aa: CASSRFSGGGDTQYF
cdr3_nt: TGTGCCAGTAGTAGATTTAGCGGGGGAGGGGATACGCAGTATTTT
d_call: TRBD2
v_call: TRBV19
clone_size: .
j_call: TRBJ2-3

cdr3_aa: CATPGGGREAFF
cdr3_nt: TGTGCCACCCCAGGAGGGGGCCGGGAAGCTTTCTTT
d_call: TRBD1
v_call: TRBV6-1
clone_size: many
j_call: TRBJ1-1

cdr3_aa: CASRPGQGAFYEQYF
cdr3_nt: TGTGCCAGCAGGCCCGGACAGGGGGCTTTCTACGAGCAGTACTTC
d_call: TRBD1
v_call: TRBV2
clone_size: many
j_call: TRBJ2-7

cdr3_aa: CASSSGGAGANVLTF
cdr3_nt: TGTGCCAGCAGTTCAGGGGGGGCTGGGGCCAACGTCCTGACTTTC
d_call: .
v_call: TRBV28
clone_size: few
j_call: TRBJ2-6

cdr3_aa: CASSRSGGQRNEQFF
cdr3_nt: TGCGCCAGCAGCCGCAGCGGGGGGCAACGGAATGAGCAGTTCTTC
d_call: TRBD2
v_call: TRBV4-3
clone_size: few
j_call: TRBJ2-1

cdr3_aa: CAGGVAYEQYF
cdr3_nt: TGTGCCGGAGGGGTGGCCTACGAGCAGTACTTC
d_call: .
v_call: TRBV30
clone_size: many
j_call: TRBJ2-7

cdr3_aa: CASSLGGGDTGELFF
cdr3_nt: TGTGCCAGCAGCTTAGGCGGGGGTGACACCGGGGAGCTGTTTTTT
d_call: TRBD2
v_call: TRBV5-4
clone_size: few
j_call: TRBJ2-2

cdr3_aa: CASTRRGTPVSQYF
cdr3_nt: TGTGCCAGCACCCGACGCGGGACACCCGTTTCCCAGTACTTC
d_call: .
v_call: TRBV7-2
clone_size: many
j_call: TRBJ2-5

cdr3_aa: CASSLWSGNEQFF
cdr3_nt: TGTGCCAGCAGTTTATGGTCAGGCAATGAGCAGTTCTTC
d_call: .
v_call: TRBV28
clone_size: many
j_call: TRBJ2-1